This T cell receptor (beta chain) stems from a study of Tregs in tolerant kidney transplant recipients. Assay: immunoSEQ multiplex PCR; the TCRdb copy retains only in-frame clones and omits some. This table holds roughly 64,000 clones, 95% to 98% found once. Unstimulated regulatory T cells (CD4+CD25+CD127-), CD4+CD25- non-regulatory cells, CD4 and CD8 cells were FACS-sorted from thawed PBMCs. An overnight rest at 37°C with 200 to 250 IU/ml IL-2 preceded regulatory T cell sorting from thawed PBMCs. Germline V gene sequence: CDR1 SGHRS, CDR2 YFSETQ. CDR3 size: 14 residues. V dropped 7 bases and J dropped 2 bases, with 15 bases sitting between them.

The chain carries TRBV5-1 and TRBJ1-1; D possibly corresponds to TRBD1 (5 bases). This sequence was found in a human donor who received a combined kidney and bone marrow transplant. The sample was Tregs from blood, taken before the transplant. CDR3 nucleotide sequence: TGCGCCAGCCGACCCCAGGGTGGTAACACTGAAGCTTTCTTT. Its translation: CASRPQGGNTEAFF.